One sample yielded the 27 T cell receptor beta chains listed below, sequenced in a study of CD8 T cells in ankylosing spondylitis. MiXCR, run by TCRdb on the 5' RACE reads, gives a single entry per CDR3 protein. The repertoire consists of around 280,000 distinct CDR3 sequences, with around 20% occurring once and the leading ten covering 7.5% to 9.5%. The sequenced material came from blood, either unsorted or a sorted T cell fraction (not recorded which). All receptors come from a male donor with ankylosing spondylitis or in good health (not recorded which).

The table lists this clonotype with a few counts. The chain has TRBV5-1 and TRBJ2-5; TRBD1 might be the D (5 bases). The germline V gene has CDR1 SGHRS and CDR2 YFSETQ. There are 14 residues in the CDR3. V was clipped by 0 bases and J by 4 bases, with 10 bases between them. The DNA of the CDR3 is TGCGCCAGCAGCTTGGGACAGACCCGAGAGACCCAGTACTTC. This codes for CASSLGQTRETQYF.

This clonotype was observed a handful of times. CDR3 nucleotides: TGCAGTGCTAGGGGGACGGCCACAGATTTCAATCAGCCCCAGCATTTT. Encoded protein: CSARGTATDFNQPQHF. The genes are TRBV20-1 and TRBJ1-5, with D possibly matching TRBD1 (5 bases). V lost 3 bases and J 3 bases, leaving 18 bases between the germline ends. The V gene's germline CDR1 is DFQATT and CDR2 SNEGSKA (reference sequence). There are 16 residues in the CDR3.

This clonotype was seen a handful of times. V and J are TRBV3-1 and TRBJ1-1; maybe TRBD1 (5 bases). Trimming removed 1 base at V and 2 bases at J, with 8 bases between. The germline gives CDR1 LGHDT, CDR2 YNNKEL (reference sequence). The CDR3 has 14 residues. This CDR3 reads CASSQARVNTEAFF. Here the CDR3 DNA reads TGTGCCAGCAGCCAAGCCAGGGTCAACACTGAAGCTTTCTTT. Full variable domain (rest looked up from reference TRBV3-1 and TRBJ1-1): DTAVSQTPKYLVTQMGNDKSIKCEQNLGHDTMYWYKQDSKKFLKIMFSYNNKELIINETVPNRFSPKSPDKAHLNLHINSLELGDSAVYFCASSQARVNTEAFFGQGTRLTVV.

The chain has TRBV29-1 and TRBJ2-2; 7 bases align to TRBD1. Germline-derived CDR1 and CDR2 are SQVTM and ANQGSEA. J was trimmed by 2 bases and V by 4 bases; bases with no gene match: 4. CDR3 length: 14 amino acids. The DNA of the CDR3 is TGCAGCGTTGCGGGACAGCCAAACACCGGGGAGCTGTTTTTT. It is translated as CSVAGQPNTGELFF.

This clonotype appeared a few times. In DNA form, the CDR3 reads TGTGCCACCAGTGTTCAGGACACAGATACGCAGTATTTT. Its protein product is CATSVQDTDTQYF. The V gene is TRBV24-1, the J gene TRBJ2-3; no clear D. V was pared by 5 bases and J by 2 bases, with 7 bases between. Germline V CDR1 and CDR2: KGHDR, SFDVKD. CDR3 length: 13 amino acids.

This clonotype came up many times. The V call is TRBV5-1, the J call TRBJ1-1; D perhaps matches TRBD1 (6 bases). This CDR3 region has 15 residues. The V and J ends lost 2 bases and 5 bases respectively, with 16 bases between them. From germline, CDR1 is SGHRS and CDR2 YFSETQ. CDR3 in amino acids: CASSFTGMGATEAFF. The CDR3 nucleotides are TGCGCCAGCAGCTTCACAGGGATGGGGGCAACTGAAGCTTTCTTT.

There are many counts of this clonotype. The genes are TRBV4-1 and TRBJ2-3; D is unresolved. CDR1 MGHRA and CDR2 YSYEKL come from the germline V gene. This CDR3 comprises 15 residues. Trimming took 0 bases from V and 2 from J, leaving 9 bases between them. In DNA, the CDR3 is TGCGCCAGCAGCCAAGACTCGCACATCACAGATACGCAGTATTTT. Its translation: CASSQDSHITDTQYF.

Note on this clonotype: A much larger clone sits a single nucleotide away, making a read error possible. This sequence joins TRBV20-1 and TRBJ2-5; 7 nucleotides line up with TRBD1. Germline CDR1 DFQATT, CDR2 SNEGSKA (reference sequence). With 5 bases clipped from V and 4 bases from J, the junction kept 10 bases outside the gene matches. The CDR3 covers 14 residues. The CDR3 spells CSAWPGTATETQYF. The CDR3 DNA reads as TGCAGTGCTTGGCCGGGGACAGCAACAGAGACCCAGTACTTC.

This clonotype came up many times. This chain joins TRBV5-1 and TRBJ1-5; 8 bases are shared with TRBD1. CDR3 length equals 16 residues. Germline lookup yields CDR1 SGHRS and CDR2 YFSETQ. J was trimmed by 0 bases and V by 4 bases; bases with no gene match: 6. The CDR3 sequence is CASSPGQGNSNQPQHF. Written as DNA, the CDR3 is TGCGCCAGCAGCCCCGGACAGGGTAATAGCAATCAGCCCCAGCATTTT.

The rearrangement joins TRBV9 to TRBJ1-1; D unclear. The CDR3 consists of 13 residues. The ends were cut back, 4 bases at V and 4 bases at J, with 11 bases in the middle. The germline CDR1 and CDR2 sequences are SGDLS and YYNGEE. CDR3 sequence (DNA): TGTGCCAGCAGCCCGACGCTGGGCACTGAAGCTTTCTTT. Translated, it gives CASSPTLGTEAFF.

On this clonotype itself: Given the absence of the conserved phenylalanine or tryptophan at the CDR3 end, a read error is likely. The chain uses TRBV6-6 and TRBJ2-5; D not resolved. There are 11 residues in the CDR3. V dropped 5 bases and J dropped 4 bases, with 5 bases sitting between them. The germline gives CDR1 MNHNY, CDR2 SVGAGI (reference sequence). For the CDR3, the DNA is TGTGCCAGCAGTCGCCTAGAGACCCAGTACTCC. It specifies CASSRLETQYS.

This clonotype has more than one count but fewer than ten. The chain couples TRBV20-1 to TRBJ2-1, with 8 bases that match TRBD2. Germline values: CDR1 DFQATT, CDR2 SNEGSKA (reference sequence). V lost 1 base and J lost 1; bases outside the gene matches: 6. The CDR3 totals 16 residues. The CDR3 here is CSARVRRGASYNEQFF. As DNA, the CDR3 is TGCAGTGCTAGAGTGAGGCGGGGGGCATCCTACAATGAGCAGTTCTTC.

This clonotype was found a few times. This chain joins TRBV21-1 and TRBJ2-5. TRBV21-1 is a recognized pseudogene. The CDR3 has 15 residues. This chain's CDR3 is CASSKARTTGETQYF. As DNA, the CDR3 is TGTGCCAGCAGCAAAGCGCGAACAACGGGGGAGACCCAGTACTTC.

This clonotype occurred a few times. The genes are TRBV29-1 and TRBJ2-5; TRBD2 matches 8 bases. J was trimmed by 1 base and V by 6 bases; bases with no gene match: 16. Germline V lookup: CDR1 SQVTM, CDR2 ANQGSEA. The length of the CDR3 is 17 residues. The DNA for the CDR3 is TGCAGCGTCCAAGGGGGGCCAACTAGCGGACTCCAAGAGACCCAGTACTTC. Encoded protein: CSVQGGPTSGLQETQYF.

This clonotype was counted between two and nine times. CDR3 coding DNA: TGCGCCAGCAGCTTGGTCCGGCAGGGAAGAGGAGATACGCAGTATTTT. Its translation is CASSLVRQGRGDTQYF. The chain recombines TRBV5-1 with TRBJ2-3, with D tentatively TRBD1 (5 bases). The CDR3 is 16 residues long. V lost 0 bases, J lost 5 bases, and 16 bases lay in between. CDR1 is SGHRS and CDR2 is YFSETQ in the germline V gene. Filled out from reference TRBV5-1 and TRBJ2-3, the complete variable domain reads KAGVTQTPRYLIKTRGQQVTLSCSPISGHRSVSWYQQTPGQGLQFLFEYFSETQRNKGNFPGRFSGRQFSNSRSEMNVSTLELGDSALYLCASSLVRQGRGDTQYFGPGTRLTVL.

This clonotype was observed a few times. J is TRBJ2-1 and V is TRBV20-1, with a tentative D call TRBD2 (5 bases). CDR3 size: 13 residues. Trimming left V 6 bases short and J 3 bases short, with 12 bases between. Germline V gene sequence: CDR1 DFQATT, CDR2 SNEGSKA (reference sequence). The CDR3 DNA reads as TGCAGTGCCCTTGGACTGGACTACAATGAGCAGTTCTTC. Translating it yields CSALGLDYNEQFF.

This clonotype was recorded a few times. The chain is built from TRBV6-2 or TRBV6-3 and TRBJ2-3; no firm D call. Germline V gene data show CDR1 as MNHEY and CDR2 as SVGEGT. The CDR3 has 14 amino acids. V was trimmed by 0 bases and J by 4 bases, leaving 8 bases between them. The DNA of the CDR3 is TGTGCCAGCAGTTACTCGACATGGGCAGATACGCAGTATTTT. It encodes CASSYSTWADTQYF.

The chain uses TRBV12-3 or TRBV12-4 and TRBJ2-1; D is possibly TRBD2 (5 bases). The germline V and J ends were trimmed by 3 bases and 2 bases, with 11 bases remaining between them. This CDR3 spans 15 amino acids. CDR3 region: CASSFGLAAYNEQFF. Written as DNA, the CDR3 is TGTGCCAGCAGTTTTGGCCTAGCAGCCTACAATGAGCAGTTCTTC.

This chain connects TRBV3-1 to TRBJ1-1; 10 bases are shared with TRBD1. The CDR3 is 15 amino acids. The ends lost 2 bases at V and 7 bases at J; junction bases unmatched: 7. Germline CDR1 is LGHDT and CDR2 is YNNKEL (reference sequence). CDR3 DNA: TGTGCCAGCAGCCAACTACCGGGACAGGGGATTGAAGCTTTCTTT. This gives the protein CASSQLPGQGIEAFF.

In its sample, this clonotype was seen a few times. The rearrangement joins TRBV5-1 to TRBJ2-7; D is perhaps TRBD1 (6 bases). Germline V lookup: CDR1 SGHRS, CDR2 YFSETQ. V was pared by 0 bases and J by 0 bases, with 10 bases between. This CDR3 is 15 amino acids long. CDR3 DNA: TGCGCCAGCAGCTTGGCGGCAGGGGACTCCTACGAGCAGTACGTC. This translates into CASSLAAGDSYEQYV.

This clonotype has more than one count but fewer than ten. V gene TRBV28 combines with J gene TRBJ2-7; the D gene could be TRBD1 or TRBD2 (5 bases each). Trimming cost V 6 bases and J 4 bases, with 19 bases left between them. This CDR3 contains 15 residues. Germline V gives CDR1 MDHEN, CDR2 SYDVKM. The CDR3 spells CASSSGTAIMYEQYV. The CDR3, as DNA: TGTGCCAGCAGCTCCGGGACCGCTATAATGTACGAGCAGTACGTC.

This clonotype was observed at least ten times. The chain is built from TRBV29-1 and TRBJ2-2; tentatively, D is TRBD1 or TRBD2 (5 bases each). The germline V gene has CDR1 SQVTM and CDR2 ANQGSEA. This CDR3 comprises 16 residues. V lost 7 bases and J 5 bases, leaving 23 bases between the germline ends. CDR3 bases: TGCAGCGAACTGACCGGGACGAAGGGAAGGACCGGGGAGCTGTTTTTT. Protein product: CSELTGTKGRTGELFF.

With regard to this clonotype: Germline and junction disagree at one end, which may indicate a read error. The chain uses TRBV5-1 and TRBJ2-5; TRBD1 is a possible D gene (6 bases). This CDR3 has 14 residues. CDR1 is SGHRS and CDR2 is YFSETQ in the germline V gene. CDR3 sequence (DNA): TGCGCCAGCAGCCAGACAGGCCCCCAAAAGACCCAGTACTTC. Its protein product is CASSQTGPQKTQYF.

The gene calls are TRBV12-3 or TRBV12-4 and TRBJ2-2; tentatively, D is TRBD1 or TRBD2 (5 bases each). The CDR3 has 17 residues. Trimming cost V 5 bases and J 2 bases, with 18 bases left between them. The CDR3 loop is CASSPPLPGPNTGELFF. CDR3 coding DNA: TGTGCCAGCAGTCCTCCCCTGCCGGGACCAAACACCGGGGAGCTGTTTTTT.

The chain links TRBV5-5 to TRBJ1-6; a weak D match, TRBD1 (6 bases). Germline CDR1 SGHKS, CDR2 YYEKEE (reference sequence). The length of the CDR3 is 16 residues. The V gene lost 0 bases and the J gene lost 8 bases, with 15 bases spanning the gap. The CDR3 spells CASSLAAGEVHSPLHF. The DNA of the CDR3 is TGTGCCAGCAGCTTGGCCGCAGGGGAGGTTCATTCACCCCTCCACTTT.

The chain couples TRBV28 to TRBJ2-5; D may be TRBD1 (6 bases). V was clipped by 8 bases and J by 0 bases, with 25 bases between them. The CDR3 contains 18 residues. Germline assignment: CDR1 MDHEN and CDR2 SYDVKM. The CDR3 sequence: CASFSKKAHRAYQETQYF. Written as DNA, the CDR3 is TGTGCCAGCTTCTCGAAGAAAGCGCACAGGGCGTACCAAGAGACCCAGTACTTC. The variable domain in full, completed from reference TRBV28 and TRBJ2-5, reads DVKVTQSSRYLVKRTGEKVFLECVQDMDHENMFWYRQDPGLGLRLIYFSYDVKMKEKGDIPEGYSVSREKKERFSLILESASTNQTSMYLCASFSKKAHRAYQETQYFGPGTRLLVL.

This chain joins TRBV15 and TRBJ2-3; TRBD1 or TRBD2 may be the D gene (5 bases each). V dropped 5 bases and J dropped 3 bases, with 18 bases sitting between them. This CDR3 contains 16 residues. Germline CDR1 reads LNHNV; CDR2 reads YYDKDF (reference sequence). The CDR3: CATSPTQGVGTDTQYF. CDR3 DNA sequence: TGTGCCACCAGCCCAACCCAGGGAGTTGGGACAGATACGCAGTATTTT.